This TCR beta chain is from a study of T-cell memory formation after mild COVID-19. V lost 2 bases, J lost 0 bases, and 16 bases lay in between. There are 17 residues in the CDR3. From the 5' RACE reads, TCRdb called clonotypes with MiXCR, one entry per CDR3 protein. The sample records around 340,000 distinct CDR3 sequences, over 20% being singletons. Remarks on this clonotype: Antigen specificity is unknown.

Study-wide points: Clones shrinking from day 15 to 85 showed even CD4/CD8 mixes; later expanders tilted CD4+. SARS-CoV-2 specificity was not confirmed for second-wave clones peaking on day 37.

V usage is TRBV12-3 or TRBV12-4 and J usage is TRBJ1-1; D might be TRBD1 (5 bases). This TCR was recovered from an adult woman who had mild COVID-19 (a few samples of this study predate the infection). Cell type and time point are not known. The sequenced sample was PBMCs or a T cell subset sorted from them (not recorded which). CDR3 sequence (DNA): TGTGCCAGCAGTTTAATGGTTCGGAGGGGCCTGAACACTGAAGCTTTCTTT. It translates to CASSLMVRRGLNTEAFF.